Listed below are T cell receptor beta chains from one sample, sequenced in a study of blood T cell repertoires in COVID-19. Sequencing used immunoSEQ multiplex PCR; TCRdb keeps in-frame clones, though not all of them. This sample yields about 310,000 clones, of which more than 75% are seen a single time; around 7.8% belongs to the top ten. The sample consisted of peripheral blood. These receptors originate from a woman in her forties or fifties who had recovered from COVID-19. The CDR3 runs from the conserved cysteine through the conserved F or W. Fields, in order: clone size, V gene, J gene, D gene, CDR3 DNA, CDR3 protein. A D gene is named only where the DNA matches it firmly. Not every row has a clone size; where given, it reads once, few, many or a size class.

>.|TRBV29-1|TRBJ2-7|.
TGCAGCGTGACAGGGGAGGGCTACGAGCAGTACTTC
CSVTGEGYEQYF
>.|TRBV19|TRBJ2-7|TRBD1
TGTGCCAGTAGTGGGGAAAGGACAGGGTCCTACGAGCAGTACTTC
CASSGERTGSYEQYF
>once|TRBV5-1|TRBJ2-3|TRBD2
TGCGCCAGCAGCCCACCGACTAGCGGGGATGCAGATACGCAGTATTTT
CASSPPTSGDADTQYF
>.|TRBV10-3|TRBJ2-5|.
TGTGCCATCAGCCTGAGGGGGGAGACCCAGTACTTC
CAISLRGETQYF
>.|TRBV4-1|TRBJ2-7|TRBD2
TGCGCCAGCAGCCAAGATTTGGAAGCGGGAGGAGTCTACGAGCAGTACTTC
CASSQDLEAGGVYEQYF
>.|TRBV28|TRBJ2-4|.
TGTGCCAGCAGCCCGGCGGGTTGGGACATTCAGTACTTC
CASSPAGWDIQYF
>.|TRBV5-4|TRBJ1-2|.
TGTGCCAGCAGCCCCGGTGGTAACTATGGCTACACCTTC
CASSPGGNYGYTF
>.|TRBV27|TRBJ1-5|.
TGTGCCAGCAAAGCAGGAGGCTTTTATAGCAATCAGCCCCAGCATTTT
CASKAGGFYSNQPQHF
>.|TRBV6-1|TRBJ2-7|TRBD1
TGTGCCAGCAGTGAAGACAGGGGCAACGAGCAGTACTTC
CASSEDRGNEQYF
>.|TRBV3-1/TRBV3-2|TRBJ2-2|TRBD2
TGTGCCAGCAGCCAAGGCGGACTAGCGGGGGGCACCGGGGAGCTGTTTTTT
CASSQGGLAGGTGELFF
>.|TRBV30|TRBJ2-3|TRBD2
TGTGCCTGGACCCCGGGACTAGTCAATTCAGATACGCAGTATTTT
CAWTPGLVNSDTQYF
>few|TRBV2|TRBJ1-5|.
TGTGCCAGCAGTGAGACTACCGGTCAGCCCCAGCATTTT
CASSETTGQPQHF
>.|TRBV5-5|TRBJ2-5|TRBD2
TGTGCCAGCAGCTTTCCCGGGACTAGCAGCCAAGAGACCCAGTACTTC
CASSFPGTSSQETQYF
>.|TRBV28|TRBJ1-3|.
TGTGCCAGCAGCTATACGGTCAGGACTGGAAACACCATATATTTT
CASSYTVRTGNTIYF
>once|TRBV10-3|TRBJ1-3|TRBD1
TGTGCCATCAGTGGGGACAGAAAGTCTGGAAACACCATATATTTT
CAISGDRKSGNTIYF
>.|TRBV18|TRBJ2-1|.
TGTGCCAGCTCGCTTCTCAACCTACAGGGGGGGAATGAGCAGTTCTTC
CASSLLNLQGGNEQFF
>.|TRBV19|TRBJ1-1|.
TGTGCCAGTAGTATCCACGGGGGCACTGAAGCTTTCTTT
CASSIHGGTEAFF
>.|TRBV7-2|TRBJ1-1|.
TGTGCCAGCAGCTTAATTGAAGGGGGCACTGAAGCTTTCTTT
CASSLIEGGTEAFF
>.|TRBV28|TRBJ1-4|.
TGTGCCAGCAAGCCCCCTGCTGGTAATGAAAAACTGTTTTTT
CASKPPAGNEKLFF
>.|TRBV5-1|TRBJ2-3|.
TGCGCCAGCAGCTGGGCCGGCGGCACAGATACGCAGTATTTT
CASSWAGGTDTQYF
>.|TRBV10-3|TRBJ1-2|TRBD1
TGTGCCATCAGTGACCTAGACAGGGGAGGGGATGGCTACACCTTC
CAISDLDRGGDGYTF
>once|TRBV4-1|TRBJ2-3|.
TGCGCCAGCAGCCAAGAATGGCTCCTCACAGATACGCAGTATTTT
CASSQEWLLTDTQYF
>.|TRBV7-8|TRBJ1-2|.
TGTGCCAGCAGCTCTCGCCGTGCGGGGCGGCAAGGCTACACCTTC
CASSSRRAGRQGYTF
>.|TRBV7-9|TRBJ2-7|.
TGTGCCAGCAGCTTAGGCGGACTAGGGGGATCCTACGAGCAGTACTTC
CASSLGGLGGSYEQYF
>.|TRBV15|TRBJ2-1|.
TGTGCCACCAGCAGAGCCGGCAATGAGCAGTTCTTC
CATSRAGNEQFF
>.|TRBV28|TRBJ2-7|.
TGTGCCAGCACGACCATGGACAGCTACGAGCAGTACTTC
CASTTMDSYEQYF
>.|TRBV6-1|TRBJ2-7|TRBD1
TGTGCCAGCAGTGAAAACCCTGACAGGGTCTTGCAGTACTTC
CASSENPDRVLQYF
>.|TRBV7-9|TRBJ1-5|.
TGTGCCACTACTAGGACGTCCGGGGAGCCCCAGCATTTT
CATTRTSGEPQHF
>.|TRBV9|TRBJ1-6|.
TGTGCCAGCAGCGCCCCGACAGAAGGCAATTCACCCCTCCACTTT
CASSAPTEGNSPLHF
>.|TRBV19|TRBJ2-1|TRBD2
TGTGCCAGTACTAGGGAGCTAGCGGTATACAATGAGCAGTTCTTC
CASTRELAVYNEQFF
>.|TRBV7-2|TRBJ1-1|.
TGTGCCAGCAGATTAAGAGGGAACACTGAAGCTTTCTTT
CASRLRGNTEAFF
>.|TRBV19|TRBJ1-5|.
TGTGCCAGTAGTATATCCGGCCAGGGAGGTTCTCAGCCCCAGCATTTT
CASSISGQGGSQPQHF
>.|TRBV28|TRBJ2-7|.
TGTGCCAGCAGTTTATTGGGGGCCCAAGTCTACGAGCAGTACTTC
CASSLLGAQVYEQYF
>.|TRBV10-3|TRBJ1-4|.
TGTGCCATCAGTGCGCGCGGCACTAATGAAAAACTGTTTTTT
CAISARGTNEKLFF
>.|TRBV4-3|TRBJ1-3|TRBD1
TGCGCCAGCAGCCAAGATTGGCAGGGGGACACTGGAAACACCATATATTTT
CASSQDWQGDTGNTIYF
>few|TRBV2|TRBJ1-3|.
TGTGCCAGCACCCCGGGGGGCAAGGGAAACACCATATATTTT
CASTPGGKGNTIYF
>.|TRBV3-1/TRBV3-2|TRBJ2-7|TRBD2
TGTGCCAGCAGCCCGGGACTAGCGGGAGGGGCTACGAAGCAGTACTTC
CASSPGLAGGATKQYF
>.|TRBV19|TRBJ2-4|TRBD1
TGTGCCAGTAGTAGGCGACGGACAGGGTCCGTAAACATTCAGTACTTC
CASSRRRTGSVNIQYF
>.|TRBV6-5|TRBJ1-5|.
TGTGCCAGCAGTTACTCTAGCAGGGAATGGCCCCAGCATTTT
CASSYSSREWPQHF
>.|TRBV28|TRBJ2-7|.
TGTGCCAGCAGTTCTGCTCTAGCCGCCTACGAGCAGTACTTC
CASSSALAAYEQYF
>.|TRBV10-3|TRBJ1-2|.
TGTGCCATCAGCCTCCGAGGGTACTATGGCTACACCTTC
CAISLRGYYGYTF